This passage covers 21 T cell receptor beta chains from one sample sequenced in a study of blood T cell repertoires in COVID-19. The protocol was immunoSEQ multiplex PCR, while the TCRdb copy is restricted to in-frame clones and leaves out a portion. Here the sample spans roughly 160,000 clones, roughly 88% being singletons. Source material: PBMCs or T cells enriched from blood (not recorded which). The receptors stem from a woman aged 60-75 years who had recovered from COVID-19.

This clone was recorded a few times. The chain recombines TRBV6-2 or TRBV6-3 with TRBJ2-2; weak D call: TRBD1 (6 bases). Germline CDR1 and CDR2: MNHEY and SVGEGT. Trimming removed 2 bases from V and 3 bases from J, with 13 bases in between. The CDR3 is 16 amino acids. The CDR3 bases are TGTGCCAGCAGTTACAGCAGGGGCGGGTACACCGGGGAGCTGTTTTTT. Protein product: CASSYSRGGYTGELFF.

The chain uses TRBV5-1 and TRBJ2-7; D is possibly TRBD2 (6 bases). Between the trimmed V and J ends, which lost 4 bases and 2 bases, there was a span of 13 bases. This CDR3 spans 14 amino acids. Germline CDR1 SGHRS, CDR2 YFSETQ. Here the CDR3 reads CASSPRLDPYEQYF. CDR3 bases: TGCGCCAGCAGCCCTCGACTAGACCCCTACGAGCAGTACTTC.

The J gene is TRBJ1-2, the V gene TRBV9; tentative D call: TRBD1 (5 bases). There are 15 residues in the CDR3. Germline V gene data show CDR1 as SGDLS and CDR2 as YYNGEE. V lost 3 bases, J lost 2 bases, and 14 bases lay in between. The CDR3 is CASSDQQDQNYGYTF. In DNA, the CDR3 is TGTGCCAGCAGCGACCAACAGGACCAAAACTATGGCTACACCTTC. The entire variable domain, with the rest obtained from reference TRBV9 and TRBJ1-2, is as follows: DSGVTQTPKHLITATGQRVTLRCSPRSGDLSVYWYQQSLDQGLQFLIQYYNGEERAKGNILERFSAQQFPDLHSELNLSSLELGDSALYFCASSDQQDQNYGYTFGSGTRLTVV.

This CDR3 reads CASKEGHRHEQFF. The CDR3 DNA sequence: TGTGCCAGCAAGGAGGGGCATCGTCATGAGCAGTTCTTC. The chain uses TRBV28 and TRBJ2-1; a weak D match, TRBD2 (6 bases). V lost 7 bases and J lost 8, with 15 bases in between. The CDR3 loop spans 13 amino acids. CDR1 and CDR2 (germline): MDHEN, SYDVKM.

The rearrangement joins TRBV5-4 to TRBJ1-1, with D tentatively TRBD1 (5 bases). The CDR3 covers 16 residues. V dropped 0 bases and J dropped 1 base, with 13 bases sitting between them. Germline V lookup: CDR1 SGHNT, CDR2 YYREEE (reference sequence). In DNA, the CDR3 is TGTGCCAGCAGCTTGGGGGCAGGGAGGGAGAACACTGAAGCTTTCTTT. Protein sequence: CASSLGAGRENTEAFF. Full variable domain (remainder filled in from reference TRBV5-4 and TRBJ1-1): ETGVTQSPTHLIKTRGQQVTLRCSSQSGHNTVSWYQQALGQGPQFIFQYYREEENGRGNFPPRFSGLQFPNYSSELNVNALELDDSALYLCASSLGAGRENTEAFFGQGTRLTVV.

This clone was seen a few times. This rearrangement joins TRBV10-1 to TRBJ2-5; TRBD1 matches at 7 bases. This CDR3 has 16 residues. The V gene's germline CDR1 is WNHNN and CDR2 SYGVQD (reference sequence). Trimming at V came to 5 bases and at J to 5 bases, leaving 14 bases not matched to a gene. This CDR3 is CASSNCEGAVTETQYF. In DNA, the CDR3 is TGCGCCAGCAGTAACTGTGAGGGGGCCGTGACGGAGACCCAGTACTTC.

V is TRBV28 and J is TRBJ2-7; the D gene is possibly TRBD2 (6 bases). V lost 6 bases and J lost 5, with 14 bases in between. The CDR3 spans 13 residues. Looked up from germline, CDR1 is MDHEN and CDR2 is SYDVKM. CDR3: CASSPGGYDEQYF. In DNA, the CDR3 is TGTGCCAGCAGCCCAGGAGGGTACGACGAGCAGTACTTC.

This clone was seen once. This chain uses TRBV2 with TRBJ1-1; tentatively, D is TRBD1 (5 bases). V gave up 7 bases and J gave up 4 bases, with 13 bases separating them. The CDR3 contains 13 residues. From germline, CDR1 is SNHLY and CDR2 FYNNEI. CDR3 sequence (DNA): TGTGCCAGCAAGACCCAGGGTGGCACTGAAGCTTTCTTT. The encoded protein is CASKTQGGTEAFF.

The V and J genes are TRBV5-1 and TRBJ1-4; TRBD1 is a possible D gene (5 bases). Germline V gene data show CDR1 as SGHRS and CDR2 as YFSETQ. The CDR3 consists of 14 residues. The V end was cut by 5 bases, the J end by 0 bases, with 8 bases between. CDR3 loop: CASRGGATNEKLFF. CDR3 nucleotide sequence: TGCGCCAGCAGGGGGGGTGCAACTAATGAAAAACTGTTTTTT.

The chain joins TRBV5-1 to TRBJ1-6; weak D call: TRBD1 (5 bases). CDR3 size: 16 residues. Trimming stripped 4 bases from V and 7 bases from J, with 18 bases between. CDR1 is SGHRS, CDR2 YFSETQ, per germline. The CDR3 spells CASSPGLGGVNSPLHF. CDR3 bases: TGCGCCAGCAGCCCGGGACTGGGAGGGGTAAATTCACCCCTCCACTTT.

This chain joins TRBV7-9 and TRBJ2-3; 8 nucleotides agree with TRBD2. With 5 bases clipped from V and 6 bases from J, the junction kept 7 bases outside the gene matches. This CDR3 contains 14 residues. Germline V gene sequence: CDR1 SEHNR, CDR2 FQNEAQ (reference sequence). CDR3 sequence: CASSNSGSPDTQYF. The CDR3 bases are TGTGCCAGCAGCAACAGCGGGAGTCCGGATACGCAGTATTTT.

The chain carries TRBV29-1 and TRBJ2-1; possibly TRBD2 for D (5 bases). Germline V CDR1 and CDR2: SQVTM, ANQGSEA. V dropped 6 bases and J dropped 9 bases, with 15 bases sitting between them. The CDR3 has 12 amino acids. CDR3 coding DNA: TGCAGCGTCCTGAGAGGGATCCTTGAGCAGTTCTTC. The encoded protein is CSVLRGILEQFF.

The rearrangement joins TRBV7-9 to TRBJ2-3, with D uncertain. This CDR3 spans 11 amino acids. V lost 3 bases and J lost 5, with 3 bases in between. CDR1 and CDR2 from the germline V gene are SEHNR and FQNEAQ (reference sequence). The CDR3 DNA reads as TGTGCCAGCAGCTTGCGAGATACGCAGTATTTT. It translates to CASSLRDTQYF. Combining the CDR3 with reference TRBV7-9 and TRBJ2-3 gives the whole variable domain DTGVSQNPRHKITKRGQNVTFRCDPISEHNRLYWYRQTLGQGPEFLTYFQNEAQLEKSRLLSDRFSAERPKGSFSTLEIQRTEQGDSAMYLCASSLRDTQYFGPGTRLTVL.

This CDR3 reads CASSPGADSYNYGYTF. CDR3 DNA sequence: TGTGCCAGCTCACCGGGGGCGGACTCCTATAACTATGGCTACACCTTC. The chain combines TRBV18 with TRBJ1-2; tentative D call: TRBD1 (6 bases). The CDR3 runs to 16 residues. Germline-derived CDR1 and CDR2 are KGHSH and LQKENI. V lost 3 bases, J lost 1 base, and 15 bases lay in between.

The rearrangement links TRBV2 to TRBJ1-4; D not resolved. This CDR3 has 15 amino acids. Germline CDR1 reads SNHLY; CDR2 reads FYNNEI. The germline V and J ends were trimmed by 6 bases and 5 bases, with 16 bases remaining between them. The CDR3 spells CASSPSGRRNEKLFF. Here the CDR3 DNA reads TGTGCCAGCAGCCCCTCCGGGAGGAGGAATGAAAAACTGTTTTTT. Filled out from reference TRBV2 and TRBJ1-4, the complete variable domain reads EPEVTQTPSHQVTQMGQEVILRCVPISNHLYFYWYRQILGQKVEFLVSFYNNEISEKSEIFDDQFSVERPDGSNFTLKIRSTKLEDSAMYFCASSPSGRRNEKLFFGSGTQLSVL.

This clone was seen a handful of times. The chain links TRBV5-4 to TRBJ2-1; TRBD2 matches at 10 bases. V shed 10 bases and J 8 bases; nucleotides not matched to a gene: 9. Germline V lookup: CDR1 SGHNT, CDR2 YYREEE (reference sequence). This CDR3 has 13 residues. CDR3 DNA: TGTGCCTTGTCAGCGGGAGGGCCGGATGAGCAGTTCTTC. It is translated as CALSAGGPDEQFF.

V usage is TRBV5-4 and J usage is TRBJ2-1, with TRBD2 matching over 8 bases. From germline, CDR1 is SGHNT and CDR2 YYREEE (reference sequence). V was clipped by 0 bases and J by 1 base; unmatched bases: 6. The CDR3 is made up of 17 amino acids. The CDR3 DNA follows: TGTGCCAGCAGCTTGGCACTAGCGGAGGGATCCTACAATGAGCAGTTCTTC. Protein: CASSLALAEGSYNEQFF.

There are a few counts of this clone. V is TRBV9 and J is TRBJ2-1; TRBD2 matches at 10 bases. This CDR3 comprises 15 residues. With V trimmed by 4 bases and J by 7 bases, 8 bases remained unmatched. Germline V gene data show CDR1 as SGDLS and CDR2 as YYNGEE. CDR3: CASSIQRGGLNEQFF. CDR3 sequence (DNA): TGTGCCAGCAGCATCCAGCGGGGGGGGTTAAATGAGCAGTTCTTC.

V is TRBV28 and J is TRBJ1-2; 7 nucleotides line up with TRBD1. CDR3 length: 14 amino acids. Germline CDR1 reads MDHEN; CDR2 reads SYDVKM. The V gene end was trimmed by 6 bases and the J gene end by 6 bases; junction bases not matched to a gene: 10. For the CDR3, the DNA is TGTGCCAGCAGCCGACAGGGTTTGGGGGATGGCTACACCTTC. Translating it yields CASSRQGLGDGYTF.

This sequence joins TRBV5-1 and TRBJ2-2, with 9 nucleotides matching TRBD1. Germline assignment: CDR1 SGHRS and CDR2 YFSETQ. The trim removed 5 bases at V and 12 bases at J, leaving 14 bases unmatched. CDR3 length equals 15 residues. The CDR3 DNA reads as TGCGCCAGCAGGGATGGACAGGGGAACGGGAAAAAGCTGTTTTTT. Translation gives CASRDGQGNGKKLFF.

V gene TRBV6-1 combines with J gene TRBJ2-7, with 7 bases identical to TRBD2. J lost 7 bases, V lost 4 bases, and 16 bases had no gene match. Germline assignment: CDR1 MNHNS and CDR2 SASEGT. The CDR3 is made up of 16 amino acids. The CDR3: CASSGFGGGAPREQYF. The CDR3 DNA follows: TGTGCCAGCAGTGGGTTTGGCGGGGGAGCCCCGCGGGAGCAGTACTTC.